This T cell receptor (beta chain) derives from a study of graft-versus-host responses after intestinal transplantation. Germline V gene lookup returns CDR1 MNHNS and CDR2 SASEGT. CDR3 length: 12 residues. Points on this clone: What it binds is unknown.

Sequencing was performed with immunoSEQ multiplex PCR; in TCRdb, only in-frame clones are kept and a portion is missing. The repertoire holds about 100,000 clones, with about 88% as singletons. This chain links TRBV6-1 with TRBJ2-5, with TRBD1 matching over 7 bases. Gene TRBJ2-7 matches the end of the DNA better, so the J call may be wrong. The sequencing used unstimulated CD4+ T cells sorted from spleen or lymph node cells, collected before transplant. The sequence came from a human donor who was the organ donor for an intestinal transplant. The CDR3 region has the DNA TGTGCCAGCTTACAGGGGCCCTACGAGCAGTACTTC. This translates into CASLQGPYEQYF.